These 10 T cell receptor beta chains were all obtained from the same sample, sequenced in a study of a mutant IDH1 vaccine in newly diagnosed glioma. Generated by immunoSEQ multiplex PCR, the TCRdb table keeps only in-frame clones and is missing some. The data show 95,000 to 120,000 clones, with almost 90% seen just once and under 0.8% held by the top ten. Time point here: week 11, during vaccination. Doses of 300 ug of mutant IDH1 20-mer peptide were given with topical imiquimod. What these receptors recognize is not known. The source material was PBMCs, sampled from a glioma patient whose treatment included an IDH1 peptide vaccine. The receptors were gathered from a woman aged 45-60 years with glioma.

A note on this clone: At one end, the junction sequence differs from germline, possibly due to a read error. CDR3 nucleotide sequence: TGTGCCAGTCGCGTCCGGGGAATGGAAGCAATCGACTTC. Translating it yields CASRVRGMEAIDF. The rearrangement uses TRBV19 and TRBJ1-2; D unresolved. The germline gives CDR1 LNHDA, CDR2 SQIVND (reference sequence). The CDR3 has 13 residues. Full variable domain (remainder filled in from reference TRBV19 and TRBJ1-2): DGGITQSPKYLFRKEGQNVTLSCEQNLNHDAMYWYRQDPGQGLRLIYYSQIVNDFQKGDIAEGYSVSREKKESFPLTVTSAQKNPTAFYLCASRVRGMEAIDFGSGTRLTVV.

The rearrangement uses TRBV6-1 and TRBJ2-1; D tentatively reads TRBD1 or TRBD2 (5 bases each). V gave up 4 bases and J gave up 5 bases, with 9 bases separating them. Germline CDR1 MNHNS, CDR2 SASEGT. The CDR3 runs 13 residues. CDR3 amino acids: CASSAGRDNEQFF. The DNA of the CDR3 is TGTGCCAGCAGTGCGGGACGGGACAATGAGCAGTTCTTC.

V is TRBV19 and J is TRBJ1-6, with TRBD1 matching over 7 bases. There are 17 residues in the CDR3. The V and J ends lost 4 bases and 2 bases, in that order; junction bases with no gene match: 8. Germline CDR1 reads LNHDA; CDR2 reads SQIVND (reference sequence). The CDR3 sequence is CASSTDRVVAYNSPLHF. The CDR3 bases are TGTGCCAGTAGTACTGACAGGGTTGTTGCCTATAATTCACCCCTCCACTTT.

The chain couples TRBV5-4 to TRBJ2-7; 11 positions agree with TRBD1. This CDR3 has 15 residues. V shed 4 bases, J shed 6 bases, and the junction held 9 bases outside the gene matches. The germline CDR1 and CDR2 sequences are SGHNT and YYREEE (reference sequence). The CDR3 region has the DNA TGTGCCAGCAGCGCGGGGACAGGGGGTCGTGTCGAGCAGTACTTC. This codes for CASSAGTGGRVEQYF.

The chain combines TRBV15 with TRBJ2-1, with D unresolved. Germline CDR1 reads LNHNV; CDR2 reads YYDKDF (reference sequence). Trimming pared 0 bases from V and 11 bases from J, leaving 8 bases between. The CDR3 extends over 12 amino acids. This CDR3 reads CATSRDATKQFF. The DNA of the CDR3 is TGTGCCACCAGCAGAGATGCGACAAAGCAGTTCTTC.

The chain is built from TRBV5-1 and TRBJ1-1, with D perhaps matching TRBD1 (5 bases). V shed 1 base and J shed 1 base, with 8 bases lying between them. The germline gives CDR1 SGHRS, CDR2 YFSETQ. The CDR3 length is 14 residues. Here the CDR3 reads CASSLIGGNTEAFF. The CDR3 DNA follows: TGCGCCAGCAGCTTGATCGGGGGGAACACTGAAGCTTTCTTT.

This clone was seen a few times. The chain couples TRBV7-9 to TRBJ1-1, with D unresolved. Trimming shortened V by 4 bases and J by 1 base, and 4 bases separated the two germline ends. Germline CDR1 and CDR2: SEHNR and FQNEAQ (reference sequence). CDR3 length: 12 amino acids. CDR3 amino acids: CASSSRNTEAFF. In DNA form, the CDR3 reads TGTGCCAGCAGCTCGAGGAACACTGAAGCTTTCTTT.

This sequence joins TRBV28 and TRBJ1-2; D is possibly TRBD1 (5 bases). The V gene lost 11 bases and the J gene lost 3 bases, with 13 bases spanning the gap. Germline lookup yields CDR1 MDHEN and CDR2 SYDVKM. The CDR3 runs 12 residues. The CDR3 sequence: CAAGWLDYGYTF. In DNA form, the CDR3 reads TGTGCCGCAGGGTGGTTGGACTATGGCTACACCTTC.

The V gene is TRBV6-5, the J gene TRBJ2-2; 8 bases are shared with TRBD2. This CDR3 is built from 14 residues. CDR1 and CDR2 from the germline V gene are MNHEY and SVGAGI. V dropped 8 bases and J dropped 5; count of bases not matched to a gene: 7. Here the CDR3 reads CASLSGSGTGELFF. The CDR3 region has the DNA TGTGCCAGCCTCAGCGGGAGTGGAACCGGGGAGCTGTTTTTT.

The count of this clone is one. This chain uses TRBV27 with TRBJ2-7; TRBD2 matches at 7 bases. The germline V gene has CDR1 MNHEY and CDR2 SMNVEV (reference sequence). CDR3 size: 14 residues. Trimming took 6 bases from V and 6 from J; bases not matched to a gene: 11. This chain's CDR3 is CASRFAGLVGEQYF. CDR3 nucleotide sequence: TGTGCCAGCAGATTTGCTGGACTAGTCGGCGAGCAGTACTTC.